The rows below give T cell receptor beta chains drawn from one sample of a study of OX40 agonist ivuxolimab in advanced cancers. Measured with immunoSEQ multiplex PCR; TCRdb has only the in-frame clones, and not every one. The table has tens of thousands of clones, more than 65% seen once. Here the sequenced sample was CD4+ or CD8+ T cells sorted from blood, taken in a trial of the OX40 agonist ivuxolimab. The receptor source for this set is an adult with an advanced solid tumor such as melanoma, head and neck, liver or kidney cancer. Both conserved end residues are part of each CDR3. The D gene is left open where the match is weak. A clone size is listed for some rows: how often the clone was seen (once, few, many), or a class if it is expanded.

clone size: .
V gene: TRBV19
D gene: TRBD2
J gene: TRBJ2-3
CDR3 length: 14
CDR3 DNA: TGTGCCAGTAGTATATGGGGGGGAGACAATACGCAGTATTTT
CDR3 protein: CASSIWGGDNTQYF

clone size: .
V gene: TRBV6-1
D gene: TRBD2
J gene: TRBJ2-1
CDR3 length: 15
CDR3 DNA: TGTGCCAGCAGTGAAGAAGGGACTAGCGTCAATGAGCAGTTCTTC
CDR3 protein: CASSEEGTSVNEQFF

clone size: .
V gene: TRBV5-1
D gene: .
J gene: TRBJ1-1
CDR3 length: 13
CDR3 DNA: TGCGCCAGTCGAGGGGTGATCAACACTGAAGCTTTCTTT
CDR3 protein: CASRGVINTEAFF

clone size: .
V gene: TRBV7-3
D gene: .
J gene: TRBJ1-2
CDR3 length: 13
CDR3 DNA: TGTGCCAGCAGCGCTGAGCGAGGGGGAGGCTACACCTTC
CDR3 protein: CASSAERGGGYTF

clone size: .
V gene: TRBV7-9
D gene: TRBD1
J gene: TRBJ1-1
CDR3 length: 15
CDR3 DNA: TGTGCCAGCAGCTTAGGAGGGGGCGCAGCGACTGAAGCTTTCTTT
CDR3 protein: CASSLGGGAATEAFF

clone size: .
V gene: TRBV5-6
D gene: TRBD1
J gene: TRBJ1-5
CDR3 length: 14
CDR3 DNA: TGTGCCAGCAGCCGGGGACAGGGACGGCAGCCCCAGCATTTT
CDR3 protein: CASSRGQGRQPQHF

clone size: .
V gene: TRBV6-5
D gene: TRBD1
J gene: TRBJ1-5
CDR3 length: 15
CDR3 DNA: TGTGCCAGCAGTTACTTCCGGGACAGGGATCAGCCCCAGCATTTT
CDR3 protein: CASSYFRDRDQPQHF

clone size: .
V gene: TRBV18
D gene: .
J gene: TRBJ2-2
CDR3 length: 16
CDR3 DNA: TGTGCCAGCTCACCTATAACGGGAGTTGGTGGCGGGGAGCTGTTTTTT
CDR3 protein: CASSPITGVGGGELFF

clone size: .
V gene: TRBV11-2
D gene: .
J gene: TRBJ2-7
CDR3 length: 11
CDR3 DNA: TGTGCCAGCAGAGGGCCCCACGAGCAGTACTTC
CDR3 protein: CASRGPHEQYF

clone size: once
V gene: TRBV5-8
D gene: TRBD2
J gene: TRBJ2-7
CDR3 length: 15
CDR3 DNA: TGTGCCAGCAGCTTGGATCCTAGCGGGGCGGGCGAGCAGTACTTC
CDR3 protein: CASSLDPSGAGEQYF

clone size: .
V gene: TRBV19
D gene: TRBD1
J gene: TRBJ1-1
CDR3 length: 13
CDR3 DNA: TGTGCCAGTAGTAGACAGGGGTGGACTGAAGCTTTCTTT
CDR3 protein: CASSRQGWTEAFF

clone size: .
V gene: TRBV15
D gene: .
J gene: TRBJ1-1
CDR3 length: 14
CDR3 DNA: TGTGCCACCAGCAGGGGGGGCGAGAACACTGAAGCTTTCTTT
CDR3 protein: CATSRGGENTEAFF

clone size: .
V gene: TRBV7-8
D gene: TRBD1
J gene: TRBJ2-7
CDR3 length: 15
CDR3 DNA: TGTGCCAGCAGCTTCTTGGACAGGGGGCCTGACGAGCAGTACTTC
CDR3 protein: CASSFLDRGPDEQYF

clone size: .
V gene: TRBV6-6
D gene: .
J gene: TRBJ2-5
CDR3 length: 14
CDR3 DNA: TGTGCCAGCAGTTACTCGGGGCACCGAGGGACCCAGTACTTC
CDR3 protein: CASSYSGHRGTQYF

clone size: .
V gene: TRBV28
D gene: TRBD1
J gene: TRBJ1-2
CDR3 length: 15
CDR3 DNA: TGTGCCAGCAGTCGAGGCACAGGGGTCGACTATGGCTACACCTTC
CDR3 protein: CASSRGTGVDYGYTF

clone size: .
V gene: TRBV6-5
D gene: TRBD2
J gene: TRBJ2-7
CDR3 length: 13
CDR3 DNA: TGTGCCAGCACAAACGGGGGGGGCTACGAGCAGTACTTC
CDR3 protein: CASTNGGGYEQYF